The sequence of this T cell receptor (beta chain) was determined in a study of shared clonotypes between healthy human individuals. The V gene end was trimmed by 6 bases and the J gene end by 6 bases; junction bases not matched to a gene: 10. Germline V gene sequence: CDR1 MNHEY, CDR2 SVGAGI. The CDR3 runs 15 residues. Libraries were prepared by immunoSEQ multiplex PCR; TCRdb keeps only in-frame clonotypes and omits some of them. This sample has around 1.9 million clones, with roughly 91% found just once. This clone was seen once. CD8 cells classed as naive were CD45RO-negative and positively selected for CCR7, excluding terminally differentiated effector memory CD45RA+ cells.

This receptor was obtained from a man younger than 35 in good health. Some clones in this sample may be carry-over from other donors' samples. Sequenced input: naive CD8+ T cells from PBMCs. The chain is built from TRBV6-5 and TRBJ1-3; 8 bases are a match to TRBD1. The CDR3 DNA is TGTGCCAGCAGGGACAGGGACCCCTATACAAACACCATATATTTT. Translating gives CASRDRDPYTNTIYF.